This is a list of T cell receptor beta chains from one sample in a study of vaccination and CD4 T cells after COVID-19. MiXCR, run by TCRdb on the PCR reads, gives a single entry per CDR3 protein. The data show over 15,000 distinct CDR3 sequences, 40% to 45% seen once. These TCRs are of unknown antigen specificity. Input material: cultured CD4+ T cells from blood. The receptors here all came from a human donor with COVID-19. Both conserved end residues are part of each CDR3. The D gene is left open where the match is weak. Clone size is given for some rows only: seen once, a few or many times, or a class if the clone is expanded.

TGTGCCAGCAGCCGCACGACTAGCGGGGGGGCGAATGAGCAGTTCTTC,CASSRTTSGGANEQFF,TRBV6-1,TRBD2,-,TRBJ2-1
TGTGCCAGCAGCCAGGGAGGAAGCACAGATACGCAGTATTTT,CASSQGGSTDTQYF,TRBV7-9,-,-,TRBJ2-3
TGTGCCAGCAGTGATTGGGGGGCGCGCACCGGGGAGCTGTTTTTT,CASSDWGARTGELFF,TRBV6-1,-,few,TRBJ2-2
TGTGCCAGCAGCCTTCGACAGACAACTAATGAAAAACTGTTTTTT,CASSLRQTTNEKLFF,TRBV7-9,-,once,TRBJ1-4
TGTGCCAGCAGACCTTCAAGAGGGGGTGAAAAACTGTTTTTT,CASRPSRGGEKLFF,TRBV6-1,-,few,TRBJ1-4
TGTGCCAGCAGCTTGGATTTTACGGACACAGATACGCAGTATTTT,CASSLDFTDTDTQYF,TRBV5-4,-,-,TRBJ2-3
TGTGCCAGCAGTGACGGTGTCCGGGGGAATCAAGAGACCCAGTACTTC,CASSDGVRGNQETQYF,TRBV6-1,-,once,TRBJ2-5
TGTGCCACCAGTGATTCGGGGCCAGGCAAAAACATTCAGTACTTC,CATSDSGPGKNIQYF,TRBV24-1,-,-,TRBJ2-4
TGTGCCAGCAGTGAATCTCCCCTCCATGGCTACACCTTC,CASSESPLHGYTF,TRBV6-2/TRBV6-3,-,few,TRBJ1-2
TGTGCTAGCAGCTTAATTCGGGGGGCGAGCACCGGGGAGCTGTTTTTT,CASSLIRGASTGELFF,TRBV7-7,-,once,TRBJ2-2
TGTGCCAGTAGTGTAGCGGGGGGGCCTTCAGATACGCAGTATTTT,CASSVAGGPSDTQYF,TRBV19,TRBD2,-,TRBJ2-3
TGTGCAACGGGAGGGGGTAGCACCGGGGAGCTGTTTTTT,CATGGGSTGELFF,TRBV6-1,TRBD2,-,TRBJ2-2
TGTGCCAGCAGTCCGACTACTGGCTCACCCCTCCACTTT,CASSPTTGSPLHF,TRBV2,-,few,TRBJ1-6
TGTGCCAGCAGCGGACAGGGGACCTCTGGGGCCAACGTCCTGACTTTC,CASSGQGTSGANVLTF,TRBV6-2/TRBV6-3,TRBD1,-,TRBJ2-6
TGTGCCAGCAGTCAGACAGGGGGAACTAATGAAAAACTGTTTTTT,CASSQTGGTNEKLFF,TRBV7-8,TRBD1,few,TRBJ1-4
TGCAGCGACCACGACGGGGAGCTGTTTTTT,CSDHDGELFF,TRBV29-1,-,-,TRBJ2-2